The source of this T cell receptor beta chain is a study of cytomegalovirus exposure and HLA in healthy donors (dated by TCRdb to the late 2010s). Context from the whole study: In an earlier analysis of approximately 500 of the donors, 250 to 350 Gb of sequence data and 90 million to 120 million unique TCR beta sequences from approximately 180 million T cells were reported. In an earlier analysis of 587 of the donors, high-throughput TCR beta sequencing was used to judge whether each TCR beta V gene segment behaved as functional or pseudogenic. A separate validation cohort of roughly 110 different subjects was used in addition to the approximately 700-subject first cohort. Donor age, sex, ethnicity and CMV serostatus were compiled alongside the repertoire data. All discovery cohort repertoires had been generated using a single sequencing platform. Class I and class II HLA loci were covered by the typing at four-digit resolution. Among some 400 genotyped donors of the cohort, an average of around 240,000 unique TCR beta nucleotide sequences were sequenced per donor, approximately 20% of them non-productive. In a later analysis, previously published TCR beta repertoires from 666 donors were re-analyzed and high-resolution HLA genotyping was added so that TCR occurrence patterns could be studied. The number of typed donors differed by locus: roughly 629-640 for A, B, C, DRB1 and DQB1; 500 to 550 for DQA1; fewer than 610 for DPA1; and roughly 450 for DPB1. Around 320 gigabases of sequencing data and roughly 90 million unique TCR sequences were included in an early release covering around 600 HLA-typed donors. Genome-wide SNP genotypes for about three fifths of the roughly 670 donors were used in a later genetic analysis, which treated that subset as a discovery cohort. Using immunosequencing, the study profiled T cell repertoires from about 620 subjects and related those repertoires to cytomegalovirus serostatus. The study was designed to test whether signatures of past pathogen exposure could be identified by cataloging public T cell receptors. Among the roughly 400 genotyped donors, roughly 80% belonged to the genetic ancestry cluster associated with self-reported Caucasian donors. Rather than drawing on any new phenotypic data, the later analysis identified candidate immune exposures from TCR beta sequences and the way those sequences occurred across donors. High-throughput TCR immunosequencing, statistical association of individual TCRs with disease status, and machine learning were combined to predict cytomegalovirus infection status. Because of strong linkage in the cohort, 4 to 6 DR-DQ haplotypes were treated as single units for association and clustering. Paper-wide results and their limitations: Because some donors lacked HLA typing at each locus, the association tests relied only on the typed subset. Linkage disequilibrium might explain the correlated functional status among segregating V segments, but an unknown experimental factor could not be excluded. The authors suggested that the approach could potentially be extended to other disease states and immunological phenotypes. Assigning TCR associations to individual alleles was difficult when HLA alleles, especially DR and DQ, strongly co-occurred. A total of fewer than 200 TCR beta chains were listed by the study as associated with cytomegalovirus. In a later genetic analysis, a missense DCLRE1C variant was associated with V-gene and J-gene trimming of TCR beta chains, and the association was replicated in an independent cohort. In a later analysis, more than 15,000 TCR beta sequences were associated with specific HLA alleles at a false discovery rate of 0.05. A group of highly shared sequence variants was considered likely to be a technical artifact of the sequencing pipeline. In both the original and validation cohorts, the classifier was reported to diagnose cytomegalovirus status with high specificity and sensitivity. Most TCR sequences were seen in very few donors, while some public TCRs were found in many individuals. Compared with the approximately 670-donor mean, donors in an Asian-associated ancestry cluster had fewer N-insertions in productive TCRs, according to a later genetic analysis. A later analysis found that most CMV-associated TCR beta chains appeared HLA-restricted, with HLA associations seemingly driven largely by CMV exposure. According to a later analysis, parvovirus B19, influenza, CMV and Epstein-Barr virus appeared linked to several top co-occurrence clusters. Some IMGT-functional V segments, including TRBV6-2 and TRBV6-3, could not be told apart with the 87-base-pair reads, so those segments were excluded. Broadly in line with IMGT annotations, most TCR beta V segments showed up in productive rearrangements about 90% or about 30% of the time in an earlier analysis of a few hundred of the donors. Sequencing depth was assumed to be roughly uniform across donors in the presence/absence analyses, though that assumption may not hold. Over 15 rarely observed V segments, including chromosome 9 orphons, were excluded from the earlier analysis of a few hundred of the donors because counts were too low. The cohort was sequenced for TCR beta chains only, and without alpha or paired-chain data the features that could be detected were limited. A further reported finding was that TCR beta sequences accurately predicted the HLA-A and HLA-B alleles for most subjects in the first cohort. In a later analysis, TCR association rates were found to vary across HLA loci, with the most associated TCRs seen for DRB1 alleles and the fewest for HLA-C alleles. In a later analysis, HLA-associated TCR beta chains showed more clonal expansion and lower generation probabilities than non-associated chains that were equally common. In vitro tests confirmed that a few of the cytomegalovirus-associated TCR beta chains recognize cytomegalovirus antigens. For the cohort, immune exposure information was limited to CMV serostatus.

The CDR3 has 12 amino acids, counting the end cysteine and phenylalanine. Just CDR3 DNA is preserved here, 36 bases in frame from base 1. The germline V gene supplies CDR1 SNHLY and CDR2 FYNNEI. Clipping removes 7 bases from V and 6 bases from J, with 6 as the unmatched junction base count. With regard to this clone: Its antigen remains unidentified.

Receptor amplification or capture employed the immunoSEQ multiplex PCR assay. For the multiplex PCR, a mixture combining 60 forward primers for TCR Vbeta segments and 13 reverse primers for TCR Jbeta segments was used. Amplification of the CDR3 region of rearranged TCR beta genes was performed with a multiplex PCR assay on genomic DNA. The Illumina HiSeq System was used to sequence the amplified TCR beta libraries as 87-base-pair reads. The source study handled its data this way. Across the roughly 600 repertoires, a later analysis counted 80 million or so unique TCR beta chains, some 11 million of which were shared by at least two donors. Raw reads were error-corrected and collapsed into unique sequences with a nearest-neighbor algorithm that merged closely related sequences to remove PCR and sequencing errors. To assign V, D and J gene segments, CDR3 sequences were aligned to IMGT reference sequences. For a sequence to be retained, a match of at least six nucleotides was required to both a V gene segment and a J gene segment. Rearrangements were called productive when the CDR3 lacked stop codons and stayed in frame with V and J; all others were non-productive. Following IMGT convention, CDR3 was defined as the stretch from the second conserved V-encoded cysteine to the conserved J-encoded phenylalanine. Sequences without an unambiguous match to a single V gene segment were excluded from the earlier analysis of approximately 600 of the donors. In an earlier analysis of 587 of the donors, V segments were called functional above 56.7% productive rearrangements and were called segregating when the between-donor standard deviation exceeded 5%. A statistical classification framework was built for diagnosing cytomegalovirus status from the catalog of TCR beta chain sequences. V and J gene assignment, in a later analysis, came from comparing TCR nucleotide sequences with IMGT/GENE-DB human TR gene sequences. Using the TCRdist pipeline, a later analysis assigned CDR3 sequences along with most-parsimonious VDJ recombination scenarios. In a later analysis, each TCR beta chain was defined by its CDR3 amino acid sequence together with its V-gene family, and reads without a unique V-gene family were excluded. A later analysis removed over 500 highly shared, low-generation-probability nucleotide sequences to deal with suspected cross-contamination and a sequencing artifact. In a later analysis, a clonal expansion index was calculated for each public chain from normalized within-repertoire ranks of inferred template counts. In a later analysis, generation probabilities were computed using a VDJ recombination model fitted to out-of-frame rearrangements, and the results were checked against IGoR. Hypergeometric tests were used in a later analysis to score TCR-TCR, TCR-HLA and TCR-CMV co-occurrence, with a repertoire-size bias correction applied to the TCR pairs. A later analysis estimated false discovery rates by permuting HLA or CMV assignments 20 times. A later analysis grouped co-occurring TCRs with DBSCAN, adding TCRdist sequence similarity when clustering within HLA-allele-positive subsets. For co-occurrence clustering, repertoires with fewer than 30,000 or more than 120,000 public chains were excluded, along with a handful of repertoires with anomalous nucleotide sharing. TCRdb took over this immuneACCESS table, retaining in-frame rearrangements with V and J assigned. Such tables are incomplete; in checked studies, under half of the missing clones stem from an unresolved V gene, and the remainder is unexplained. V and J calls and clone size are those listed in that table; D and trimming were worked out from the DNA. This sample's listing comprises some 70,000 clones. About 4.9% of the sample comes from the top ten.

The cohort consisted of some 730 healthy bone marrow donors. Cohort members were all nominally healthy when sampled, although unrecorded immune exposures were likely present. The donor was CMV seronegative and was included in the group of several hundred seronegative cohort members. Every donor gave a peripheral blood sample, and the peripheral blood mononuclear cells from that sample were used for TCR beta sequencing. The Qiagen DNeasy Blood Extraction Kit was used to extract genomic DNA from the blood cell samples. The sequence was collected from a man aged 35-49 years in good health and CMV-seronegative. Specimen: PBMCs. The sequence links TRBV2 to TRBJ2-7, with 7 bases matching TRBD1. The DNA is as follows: TGTGCCAGCACGAAGAACAGGGGCGAGCAGTACTTC. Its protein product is CASTKNRGEQYF.